These 21 T cell receptor beta chains came from one sample sequenced in a study of blood T cell repertoires in COVID-19. Assay used: immunoSEQ multiplex PCR; TCRdb lists only in-frame clones, some missing. The sample carries about 56,000 clones, about 90% recorded once. Sequences were obtained from peripheral blood. These receptors were taken from a human donor in a cohort sampled during active COVID-19.

The chain carries TRBV2 and TRBJ1-1; 7 bases match TRBD1. Germline V lookup: CDR1 SNHLY, CDR2 FYNNEI. The CDR3 has 15 amino acids. Trimming removed 6 bases from V and 1 base from J; junction bases left unmatched: 8. The CDR3 loop reads CASSGQVLRNTEAFF. As DNA, the CDR3 is TGTGCCAGCAGCGGACAGGTTTTGCGGAACACTGAAGCTTTCTTT. Using reference TRBV2 and TRBJ1-1 for the parts outside the CDR3, the full variable domain is EPEVTQTPSHQVTQMGQEVILRCVPISNHLYFYWYRQILGQKVEFLVSFYNNEISEKSEIFDDQFSVERPDGSNFTLKIRSTKLEDSAMYFCASSGQVLRNTEAFFGQGTRLTVV.

This rearrangement joins TRBV6-2 or TRBV6-3 to TRBJ2-1, with D possibly TRBD1 on 6 matching bases. Germline V lookup: CDR1 MNHEY, CDR2 SVGEGT. Trimming shortened V by 5 bases and J by 6 bases, and 17 bases separated the two germline ends. CDR3 length: 15 amino acids. The DNA of the CDR3 is TGTGCCAGCAGTACTATACAGGGTTTGGGCAATGAGCAGTTCTTC. Its translation is CASSTIQGLGNEQFF.

The chain uses TRBV2 and TRBJ1-5; the D is unclear. Trimming removed 8 bases at V and 0 bases at J, with 11 bases between. This CDR3 region has 14 residues. Germline V CDR1 and CDR2: SNHLY, FYNNEI. The chain's CDR3 is CASQARYSNQPQHF. In nucleotides, the CDR3 is TGTGCCAGCCAGGCCCGGTATAGCAATCAGCCCCAGCATTTT.

This clone was detected only once. The chain uses TRBV7-3 and TRBJ2-2; no firm D call. Germline V gene data show CDR1 as SGHTA and CDR2 as FQGTGA. The ends were cut back, 5 bases at V and 4 bases at J, with 8 bases in the middle. This CDR3 is built from 13 residues. This chain's CDR3 is CASSTGSTGELFF. In DNA, the CDR3 is TGTGCCAGCAGCACCGGTTCCACCGGGGAGCTGTTTTTT. The complete variable domain, with remaining parts taken from reference TRBV7-3 and TRBJ2-2, reads GAGVSQTPSNKVTEKGKYVELRCDPISGHTALYWYRQSLGQGPEFLIYFQGTGAADDSGLPNDRFFAVRPEGSVSTLKIQRTERGDSAVYLCASSTGSTGELFFGEGSRLTVL.

The chain has TRBV19 and TRBJ2-7, with 9 bases identical to TRBD1. Per germline, CDR1 LNHDA and CDR2 SQIVND (reference sequence). J gave up 3 bases and V 1 base, and 4 bases lay outside the gene matches. The CDR3 has 15 amino acids. The CDR3: CASSIVGTGIYEQYF. In DNA, the CDR3 is TGTGCCAGTAGTATAGTGGGGACAGGGATCTACGAGCAGTACTTC.

The genes are TRBV7-2 and TRBJ1-5; D gene ambiguous. This CDR3 has 14 residues. Trimming left V 5 bases short and J 0 bases short, with 8 bases between. CDR1 is SGHTA and CDR2 is FQGNSA in the germline V gene. In DNA form, the CDR3 reads TGTGCCAGCAGCGAGGAAAGTAGCAATCAGCCCCAGCATTTT. Amino acid sequence: CASSEESSNQPQHF.

The chain is built from TRBV7-7 and TRBJ1-5; maybe TRBD1 (6 bases). The germline CDR1 and CDR2 sequences are SSHAT and FNYEAQ (reference sequence). CDR3 length: 16 amino acids. Trimming took 3 bases from V and 0 from J, leaving 12 bases between them. The CDR3 coding sequence is TGTGCCAGCAGCTTCCCGGACAGATATAGCAATCAGCCCCAGCATTTT. Amino acid sequence: CASSFPDRYSNQPQHF.

Only one count was recorded for this clone. The chain joins TRBV6-1 to TRBJ2-1; a weak D match, TRBD2 (5 bases). CDR3 size: 13 residues. Germline-derived CDR1 and CDR2 are MNHNS and SASEGT. V shed 3 bases and J shed 4 bases, with 7 bases lying between them. CDR3 nucleotide sequence: TGTGCCAGCAGTGATGGACTTTACAATGAGCAGTTCTTC. It specifies CASSDGLYNEQFF.

The chain couples TRBV3-1 (or the pseudogene TRBV3-2) to TRBJ1-2; no clear D. The length of the CDR3 is 14 residues. Trimming shortened V by 2 bases and J by 2 bases, and 9 bases separated the two germline ends. The germline V gene encodes CDR1 LGHDT and CDR2 YNNKEL (reference sequence). The CDR3 region is CASSQNGFNYGYTF. The DNA of the CDR3 is TGTGCCAGCAGCCAAAACGGGTTCAACTATGGCTACACCTTC.

This clone was recorded only once. V is TRBV13 and J is TRBJ1-1; 8 nucleotides agree with TRBD1. Germline V CDR1 and CDR2: PRHDT, FYEKMQ (reference sequence). The ends lost 0 bases at V and 5 bases at J; junction bases unmatched: 5. The CDR3 loop spans 15 amino acids. CDR3 sequence (DNA): TGTGCCAGCAGCTTAGGCGAAACAGGGGGGACTGAAGCTTTCTTT. Protein product: CASSLGETGGTEAFF.

V is TRBV12-3 or TRBV12-4 and J is TRBJ2-2; D might be TRBD1 (5 bases). The CDR3 extends over 12 amino acids. V dropped 6 bases and J dropped 8 bases, with 10 bases sitting between them. The CDR3 spells CASRWGAGELFF. Written as DNA, the CDR3 is TGTGCCAGCAGGTGGGGCGCGGGGGAGCTGTTTTTT.

The genes are TRBV5-1 and TRBJ2-5; 11 bases are a match to TRBD2. Germline loops: CDR1 SGHRS, CDR2 YFSETQ. J lost 5 bases, V lost 3 bases, and 9 bases had no gene match. There are 16 residues in the CDR3. CDR3 in DNA: TGCGCCAGCAGCTCAGGACTAGCGGGCCTCCGGGAGACCCAGTACTTC. Its translation is CASSSGLAGLRETQYF.

This CDR3 reads CASRDGGSSYEQYF. CDR3 nucleotide sequence: TGTGCCAGTAGGGACGGGGGGAGCTCCTACGAGCAGTACTTC. This rearrangement joins TRBV19 to TRBJ2-7; TRBD2 matches 7 bases. This CDR3 has 14 amino acids. CDR1 LNHDA and CDR2 SQIVND come from the germline V gene (reference sequence). The V and J ends lost 6 bases and 0 bases, in that order; junction bases with no gene match: 5.

This clone has more than one count but fewer than ten. This rearrangement joins TRBV7-9 to TRBJ1-6; D remains ambiguous. The germline V gene has CDR1 SEHNR and CDR2 FQNEAQ (reference sequence). V gave up 2 bases and J gave up 8 bases, with 13 bases separating them. CDR3 length equals 15 residues. For the CDR3, the DNA is TGTGCCAGCAGCTTATTTGGCGCGGCCGATTCACCCCTCCACTTT. It encodes CASSLFGAADSPLHF.

The chain recombines TRBV5-1 with TRBJ2-6, with TRBD1 matching 9 bases. Germline V lookup: CDR1 SGHRS, CDR2 YFSETQ. The CDR3 extends over 17 amino acids. V dropped 1 base and J dropped 1; count of bases not matched to a gene: 3. The chain's CDR3 is CASSLTGGGSGANVLTF. CDR3 bases: TGCGCCAGCAGCTTGACAGGGGGCGGATCTGGGGCCAACGTCCTGACTTTC.

Here the CDR3 reads CASSPRYRAGDEKLFF. The CDR3 DNA follows: TGTGCCAGTAGTCCTCGATACAGGGCCGGGGATGAAAAACTGTTTTTT. The gene calls are TRBV19 and TRBJ1-4; the D gene is possibly TRBD1 (6 bases). Trimming left V 5 bases short and J 6 bases short, with 19 bases between. Germline V lookup: CDR1 LNHDA, CDR2 SQIVND (reference sequence). This CDR3 is 16 amino acids long.

This clone has a handful of counts. V is TRBV6-2 or TRBV6-3 and J is TRBJ2-7; possibly TRBD1 for D (6 bases). The V end lost 5 bases, the J end lost 1 base, and 9 bases lay between the germline ends. There are 13 residues in the CDR3. CDR1 and CDR2 (germline): MNHEY, SVGEGT. For the CDR3, the DNA is TGTGCCAGCAGTCGACAGGAGTCCTACGAGCAGTACTTC. This codes for CASSRQESYEQYF.

This clone appeared once. The rearrangement joins TRBV9 to TRBJ2-1, with 10 nucleotides matching TRBD2. V was clipped by 4 bases and J by 6 bases; unmatched bases: 13. CDR1 SGDLS and CDR2 YYNGEE come from the germline V gene. This CDR3 spans 17 amino acids. CDR3 sequence reads: CASSSSLLAGFGNEQFF. The DNA for the CDR3 is TGTGCCAGCAGCTCTTCTCTACTAGCGGGGTTCGGCAATGAGCAGTTCTTC.

The rearrangement uses TRBV5-1 and TRBJ1-1, with 10 nucleotides matching TRBD1. The CDR3 is 19 residues long. After removal of 0 bases from V and 0 bases from J, the junction contained 11 bases not matched to a gene. Per the germline V gene, CDR1 is SGHRS and CDR2 is YFSETQ. DNA of the CDR3: TGCGCCAGCAGCTTGGGGAAGACAGGGGGCTACCCTTTGAACACTGAAGCTTTCTTT. Protein product: CASSLGKTGGYPLNTEAFF.

The J gene is TRBJ1-4, the V gene TRBV27; 8 positions match TRBD1. Germline CDR1 reads MNHEY; CDR2 reads SMNVEV (reference sequence). This CDR3 has 14 amino acids. With V trimmed by 6 bases and J by 8 bases, 8 bases remained unmatched. CDR3 protein: CASRWTGLGEKLFF. Here the CDR3 DNA reads TGTGCCAGCAGATGGACAGGGCTAGGGGAAAAACTGTTTTTT.

The chain joins TRBV25-1 to TRBJ1-2, with D possibly matching TRBD1 (5 bases). Germline CDR1 reads MGHDK; CDR2 reads SYGVNS. The V end lost 7 bases, the J end lost 7 bases, and 13 bases lay between the germline ends. CDR3 size: 12 residues. CDR3 region: CASNQGLSGYTF. DNA of the CDR3: TGTGCCAGCAATCAGGGACTGTCTGGCTACACCTTC.